This record covers a single TCR beta chain. The antigen remains undetermined. These data belong to a study of cytomegalovirus exposure and HLA in healthy donors. Study outcomes and limitations: Productive status was seen about 87% or about 30% of the time for most TCR beta V segments in an earlier analysis. Analysis performed later found about 18,000 TCR beta sequences associated with HLA alleles at 0.05 false discovery rate. A further, later analysis showed that HLA-associated TCR beta chains (compared with equally common others) were more clonally expanded. Available immune exposure information was restricted to CMV serostatus only.

The PCR ran on 60 Vbeta and 13 Jbeta primers. The repertoire was sequenced with immunoSEQ multiplex PCR; TCRdb's copy has only in-frame clones and lacks some. The sample has 100,000 to 150,000 clones, around four fifths seen once; the top ten hold 1.5%. The length of the CDR3 is 15 residues. Germline V gives CDR1 MDHEN, CDR2 SYDVKM. Trimming cost V 0 bases and J 5 bases, with 13 bases left between them. The receptor was isolated from a female donor in good health and CMV-seronegative. This chain joins TRBV28 and TRBJ1-2; weak D call: TRBD1 (5 bases). Sample: PBMCs. The CDR3 spells CASSLWQGSGYGYTF. CDR3 DNA sequence: TGTGCCAGCAGTTTATGGCAGGGTAGCGGGTATGGCTACACCTTC.